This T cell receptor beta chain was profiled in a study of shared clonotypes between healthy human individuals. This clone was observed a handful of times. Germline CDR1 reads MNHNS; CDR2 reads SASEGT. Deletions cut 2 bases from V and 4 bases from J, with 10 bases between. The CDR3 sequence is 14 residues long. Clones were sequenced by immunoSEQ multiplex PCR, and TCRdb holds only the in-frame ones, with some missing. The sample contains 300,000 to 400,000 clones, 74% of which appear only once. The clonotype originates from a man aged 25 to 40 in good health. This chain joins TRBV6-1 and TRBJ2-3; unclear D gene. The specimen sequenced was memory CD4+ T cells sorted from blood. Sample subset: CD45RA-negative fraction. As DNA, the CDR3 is TGTGCCAGCAGTGAATCCTATTGGGCAGATACGCAGTATTTT. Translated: CASSESYWADTQYF.